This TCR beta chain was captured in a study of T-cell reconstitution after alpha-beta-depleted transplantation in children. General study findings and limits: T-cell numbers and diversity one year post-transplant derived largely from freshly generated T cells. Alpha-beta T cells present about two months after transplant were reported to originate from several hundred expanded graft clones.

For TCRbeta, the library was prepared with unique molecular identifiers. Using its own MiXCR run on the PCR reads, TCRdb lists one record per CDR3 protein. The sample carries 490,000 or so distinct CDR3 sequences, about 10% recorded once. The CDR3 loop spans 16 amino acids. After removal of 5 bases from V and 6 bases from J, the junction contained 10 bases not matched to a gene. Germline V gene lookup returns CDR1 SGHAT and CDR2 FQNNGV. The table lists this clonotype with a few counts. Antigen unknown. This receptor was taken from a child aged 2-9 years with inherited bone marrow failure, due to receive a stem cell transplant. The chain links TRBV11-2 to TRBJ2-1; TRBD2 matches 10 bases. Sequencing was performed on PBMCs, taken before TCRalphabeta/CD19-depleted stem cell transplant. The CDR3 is CASSAGLAGVINEQFF. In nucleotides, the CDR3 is TGTGCCAGCAGCGCGGGCCTAGCGGGAGTCATCAATGAGCAGTTCTTC.